This T cell receptor beta chain originates from a study of shared clonotypes between healthy human individuals. The table came from immunoSEQ multiplex PCR; TCRdb's copy has only in-frame clones and leaves some out. The sample includes about 2 million clones, just under 95% seen only once; the top ten take around 1.1%. Selected positively for CCR7 and CD45RO-negative, naive CD8 cells excluded terminally differentiated effector memory CD45RA+ cells. Germline CDR1 is WNHNN and CDR2 is SYGVQD (reference sequence). CDR3 length: 16 amino acids. The V end lost 6 bases, the J end lost 2 bases, and 20 bases lay between the germline ends.

The chain uses TRBV10-1 and TRBJ2-7; D could derive from TRBD1 or TRBD2 (6 bases each). The clonotype comes from a man aged 18 to 29 in good health. The sequenced material came from naive CD8+ T cells sorted from blood. CDR3 in DNA: TGCGCCAGCAGGAGTTGGGTTGGGGGGCATCCCTACGAGCAGTACTTC. It yields the protein CASRSWVGGHPYEQYF.